The entry that follows covers one TCR beta chain sequence. This specimen comes from a study of cytomegalovirus exposure and HLA in healthy donors. The CDR3 spans 14 residues. V was clipped by 4 bases and J by 1 base, with 9 bases between them. Germline V lookup: CDR1 MNHNY, CDR2 SVGAGI (reference sequence). Measured with immunoSEQ multiplex PCR; TCRdb has only the in-frame clones, and not every one. The sample includes some 110,000 clones, 86% of them seen just once. The validation cohort, a group of 100 to 150 subjects, included the donors and was separate from the roughly 670-subject first cohort. Sequencing used PBMCs. V gene TRBV6-6 combines with J gene TRBJ2-3, with D unclear. The sequence came from a man between 18 and 29 years old in good health and CMV-seronegative. This chain's CDR3 is CASSSPGGTDTQYF. In DNA form, the CDR3 reads TGTGCCAGCAGTTCTCCCGGAGGCACAGATACGCAGTATTTT.